Each of the 2 T cell receptor beta chains below was sequenced from the same sample in a study of Graves' ophthalmopathy and Graves' hyperthyroidism. RNA transcripts were the template, and TCR beta CDR3 regions were amplified from them. The workflow started with a first-round RT-PCR run with HTBI primers and then moved on to a second-round multiplex PCR. One entry per CDR3 protein results from TCRdb running MiXCR on the multiplex PCR reads. The top ten hold roughly 2.4% of the sample, which has 300,000 to 450,000 distinct CDR3 sequences, 17% seen once. The sequencing sample was made of peripheral blood. The receptors derive from an adult woman with stable Graves' hyperthyroidism.

The chain uses TRBV6-1 and TRBJ1-1, with D uncertain. The germline CDR1 and CDR2 sequences are MNHNS and SASEGT. The CDR3 length is 14 residues. Trimming removed 7 bases at V and 1 base at J, with 13 bases between. CDR3 nucleotide sequence: TGTGCCAGCAACCCACGGGCTTCGAACACTGAAGCTTTCTTT. The encoded protein is CASNPRASNTEAFF.

This clonotype was seen at least ten times. This chain uses TRBV30 with TRBJ1-5; D not certain. Germline V lookup: CDR1 GTSNPN, CDR2 SVGIG (reference sequence). The CDR3 sequence is 13 residues long. The germline V and J ends were trimmed by 2 bases and 4 bases, with 9 bases remaining between them. CDR3 nucleotides: TGTGCCTGGAGTTCTCGAGCAAATCAGCCCCAGCATTTT. This sequence encodes CAWSSRANQPQHF.